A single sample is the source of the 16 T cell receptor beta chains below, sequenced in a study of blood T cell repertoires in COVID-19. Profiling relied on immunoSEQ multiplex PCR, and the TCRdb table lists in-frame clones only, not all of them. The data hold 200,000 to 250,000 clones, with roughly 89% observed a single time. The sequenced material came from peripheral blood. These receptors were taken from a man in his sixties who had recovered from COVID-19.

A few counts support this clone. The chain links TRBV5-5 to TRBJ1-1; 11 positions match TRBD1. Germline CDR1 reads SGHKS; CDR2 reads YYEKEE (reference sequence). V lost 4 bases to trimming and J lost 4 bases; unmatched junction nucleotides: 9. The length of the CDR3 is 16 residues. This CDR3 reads CASSPGQGAFGTEAFF. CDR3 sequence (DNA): TGTGCCAGCAGCCCTGGACAGGGGGCTTTCGGCACTGAAGCTTTCTTT.

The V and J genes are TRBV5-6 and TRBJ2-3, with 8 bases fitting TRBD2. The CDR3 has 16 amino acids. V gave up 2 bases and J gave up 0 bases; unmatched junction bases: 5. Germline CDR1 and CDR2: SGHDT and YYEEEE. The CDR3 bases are TGTGCCAGCAGCTTTGGAGCGGGGGTAAGCACAGATACGCAGTATTTT. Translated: CASSFGAGVSTDTQYF.

The CDR3 protein is CASKNPGSSPLHF. CDR3 coding DNA: TGTGCCAGCAAAAACCCCGGGAGTTCACCCCTCCACTTT. V usage is TRBV11-2 and J usage is TRBJ1-6, with D unclear. Per germline, CDR1 SGHAT and CDR2 FQNNGV. The CDR3 loop spans 13 amino acids. The V gene lost 7 bases and the J gene lost 9 bases, with 13 bases spanning the gap.

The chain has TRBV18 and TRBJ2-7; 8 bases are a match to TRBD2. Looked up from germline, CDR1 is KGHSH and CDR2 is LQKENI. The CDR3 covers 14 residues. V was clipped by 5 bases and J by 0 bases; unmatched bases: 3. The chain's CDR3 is CASSATSGSYEQYF. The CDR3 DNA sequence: TGTGCCAGCTCAGCAACTAGCGGCTCCTACGAGCAGTACTTC.

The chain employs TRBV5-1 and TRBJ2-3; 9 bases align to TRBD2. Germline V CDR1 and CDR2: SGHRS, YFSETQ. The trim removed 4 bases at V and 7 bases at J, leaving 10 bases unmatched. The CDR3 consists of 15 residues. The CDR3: CASSVIAGATNTQYF. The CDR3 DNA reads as TGCGCCAGCAGCGTGATAGCGGGAGCAACCAATACGCAGTATTTT.

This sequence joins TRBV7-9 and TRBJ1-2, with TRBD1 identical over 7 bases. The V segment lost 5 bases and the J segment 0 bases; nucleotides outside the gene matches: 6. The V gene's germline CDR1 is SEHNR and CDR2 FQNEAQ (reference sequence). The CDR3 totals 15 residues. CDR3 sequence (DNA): TGTGCCAGCAGCCCGGGACAGAACCCTAACTATGGCTACACCTTC. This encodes CASSPGQNPNYGYTF. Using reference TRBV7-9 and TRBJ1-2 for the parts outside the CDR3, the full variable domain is DTGVSQNPRHKITKRGQNVTFRCDPISEHNRLYWYRQTLGQGPEFLTYFQNEAQLEKSRLLSDRFSAERPKGSFSTLEIQRTEQGDSAMYLCASSPGQNPNYGYTFGSGTRLTVV.

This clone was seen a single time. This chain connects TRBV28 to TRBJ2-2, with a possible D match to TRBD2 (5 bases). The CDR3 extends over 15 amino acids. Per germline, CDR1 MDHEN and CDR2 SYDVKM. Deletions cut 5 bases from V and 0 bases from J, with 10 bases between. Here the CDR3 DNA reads TGTGCCAGCAGTCCCGGACTGTCGAACACCGGGGAGCTGTTTTTT. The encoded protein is CASSPGLSNTGELFF.

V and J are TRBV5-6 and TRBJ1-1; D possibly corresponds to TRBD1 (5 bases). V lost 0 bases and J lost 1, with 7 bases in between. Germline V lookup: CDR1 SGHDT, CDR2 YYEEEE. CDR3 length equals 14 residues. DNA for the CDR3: TGTGCCAGCAGCTTGGGGAGGGGGAACACTGAAGCTTTCTTT. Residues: CASSLGRGNTEAFF.

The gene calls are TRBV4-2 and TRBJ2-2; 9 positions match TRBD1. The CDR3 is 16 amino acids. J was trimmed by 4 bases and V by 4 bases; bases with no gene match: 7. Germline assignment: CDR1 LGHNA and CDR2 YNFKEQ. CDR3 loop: CASSPSRDRATGELFF. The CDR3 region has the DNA TGTGCCAGCAGCCCTTCCCGGGACAGGGCCACCGGGGAGCTGTTTTTT.

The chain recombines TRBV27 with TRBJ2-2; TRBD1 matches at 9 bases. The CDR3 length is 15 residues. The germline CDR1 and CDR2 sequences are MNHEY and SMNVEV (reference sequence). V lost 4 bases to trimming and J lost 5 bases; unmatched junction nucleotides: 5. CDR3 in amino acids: CASSSHRGPTGELFF. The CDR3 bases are TGTGCCAGCAGTTCCCACAGGGGGCCAACCGGGGAGCTGTTTTTT.

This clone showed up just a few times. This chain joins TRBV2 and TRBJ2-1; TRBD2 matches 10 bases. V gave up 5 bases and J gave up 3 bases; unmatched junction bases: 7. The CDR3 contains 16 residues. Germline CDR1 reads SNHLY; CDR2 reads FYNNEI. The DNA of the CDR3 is TGTGCCAGCAGTATGAGCGGGGGGGCCTTCTACAATGAGCAGTTCTTC. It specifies CASSMSGGAFYNEQFF.

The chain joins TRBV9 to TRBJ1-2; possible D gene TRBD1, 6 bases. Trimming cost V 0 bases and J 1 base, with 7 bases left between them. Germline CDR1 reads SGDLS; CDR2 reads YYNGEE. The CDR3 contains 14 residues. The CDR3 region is CASSVEGVNYGYTF. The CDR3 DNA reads TGTGCCAGCAGCGTAGAGGGGGTTAACTATGGCTACACCTTC.

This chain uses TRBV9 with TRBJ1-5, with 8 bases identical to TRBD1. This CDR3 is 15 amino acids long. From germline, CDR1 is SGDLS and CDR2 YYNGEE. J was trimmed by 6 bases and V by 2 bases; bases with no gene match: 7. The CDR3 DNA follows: TGTGCCAGCAGCGTGGGGACAGGAGGGGCTCAGCCCCAGCATTTT. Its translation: CASSVGTGGAQPQHF.

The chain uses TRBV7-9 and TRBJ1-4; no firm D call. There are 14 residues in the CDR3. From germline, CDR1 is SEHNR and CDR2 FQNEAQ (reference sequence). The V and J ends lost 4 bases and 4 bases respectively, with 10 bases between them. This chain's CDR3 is CASSSGSSNEKLFF. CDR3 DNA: TGTGCCAGCAGCTCCGGGAGTAGTAATGAAAAACTGTTTTTT.

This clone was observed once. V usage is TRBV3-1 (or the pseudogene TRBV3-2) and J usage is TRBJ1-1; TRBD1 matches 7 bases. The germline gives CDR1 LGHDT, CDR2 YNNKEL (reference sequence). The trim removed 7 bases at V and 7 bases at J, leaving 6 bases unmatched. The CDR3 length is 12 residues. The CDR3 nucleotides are TGTGCCAGCACCACGGGACAGCTTGAAGCTTTCTTT. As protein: CASTTGQLEAFF.

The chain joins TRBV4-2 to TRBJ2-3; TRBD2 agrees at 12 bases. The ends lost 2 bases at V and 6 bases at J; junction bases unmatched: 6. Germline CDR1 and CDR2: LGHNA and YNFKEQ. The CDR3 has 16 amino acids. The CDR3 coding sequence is TGTGCCAGCAGCCAATTGACTAGCGGGGGCAGGGATACGCAGTATTTT. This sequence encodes CASSQLTSGGRDTQYF.